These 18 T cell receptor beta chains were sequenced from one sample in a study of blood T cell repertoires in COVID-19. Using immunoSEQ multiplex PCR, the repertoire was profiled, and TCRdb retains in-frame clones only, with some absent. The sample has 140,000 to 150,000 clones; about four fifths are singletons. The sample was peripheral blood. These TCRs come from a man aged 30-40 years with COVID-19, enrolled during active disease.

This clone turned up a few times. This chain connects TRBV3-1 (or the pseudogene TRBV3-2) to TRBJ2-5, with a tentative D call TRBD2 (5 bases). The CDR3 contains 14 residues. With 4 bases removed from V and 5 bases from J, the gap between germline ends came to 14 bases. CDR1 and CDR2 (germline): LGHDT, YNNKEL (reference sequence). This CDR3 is CASSLDAGGETQYF. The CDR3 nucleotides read TGTGCCAGCAGCCTAGACGCGGGCGGGGAGACCCAGTACTTC.

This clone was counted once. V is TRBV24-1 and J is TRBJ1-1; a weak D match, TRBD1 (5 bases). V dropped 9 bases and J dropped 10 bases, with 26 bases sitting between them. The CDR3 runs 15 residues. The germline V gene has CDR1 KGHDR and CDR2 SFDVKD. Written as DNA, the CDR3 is TGTGCCACCCACGCCCTTGACAGATCCGAACTGGTAGCTTTCTTT. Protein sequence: CATHALDRSELVAFF.

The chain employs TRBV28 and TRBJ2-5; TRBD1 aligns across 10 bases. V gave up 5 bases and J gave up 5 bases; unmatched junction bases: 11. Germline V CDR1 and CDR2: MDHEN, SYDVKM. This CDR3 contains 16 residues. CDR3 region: CASSPAGQGEGETQYF. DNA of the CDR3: TGTGCCAGCAGTCCGGCCGGACAGGGGGAAGGGGAGACCCAGTACTTC.

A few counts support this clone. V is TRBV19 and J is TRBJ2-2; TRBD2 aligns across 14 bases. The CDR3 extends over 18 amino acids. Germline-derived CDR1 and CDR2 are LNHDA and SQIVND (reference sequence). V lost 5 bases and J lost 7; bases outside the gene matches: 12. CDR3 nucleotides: TGTGCCAGTAGTTTCGAATACGCGACTAGCGGGAGGGGCGGGGAGCTGTTTTTT. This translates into CASSFEYATSGRGGELFF.

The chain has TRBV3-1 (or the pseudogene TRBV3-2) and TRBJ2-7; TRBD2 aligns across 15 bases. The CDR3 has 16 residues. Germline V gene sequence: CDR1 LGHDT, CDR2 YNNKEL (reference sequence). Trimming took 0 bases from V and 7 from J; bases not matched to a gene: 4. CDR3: CASSQEGLAGGREQYF. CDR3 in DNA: TGTGCCAGCAGCCAAGAGGGACTAGCGGGAGGTCGGGAGCAGTACTTC.

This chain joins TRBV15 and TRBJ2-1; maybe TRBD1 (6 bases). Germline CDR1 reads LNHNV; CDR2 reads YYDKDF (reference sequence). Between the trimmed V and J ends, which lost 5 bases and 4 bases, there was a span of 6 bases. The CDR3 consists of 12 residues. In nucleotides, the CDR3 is TGTGCCACCAGCCAGGGGTACAATGAGCAGTTCTTC. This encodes CATSQGYNEQFF.

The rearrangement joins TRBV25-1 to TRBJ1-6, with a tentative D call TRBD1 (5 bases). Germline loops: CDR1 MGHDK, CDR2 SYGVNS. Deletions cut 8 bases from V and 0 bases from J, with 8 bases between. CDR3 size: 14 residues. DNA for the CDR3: TGTGCCAGCCAAGACAGCTCCTATAATTCACCCCTCCACTTT. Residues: CASQDSSYNSPLHF.

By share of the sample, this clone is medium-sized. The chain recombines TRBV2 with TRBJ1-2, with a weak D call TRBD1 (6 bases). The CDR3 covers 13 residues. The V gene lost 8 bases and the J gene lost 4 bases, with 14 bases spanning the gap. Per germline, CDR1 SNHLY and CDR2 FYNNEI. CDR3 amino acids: CASSSQGTYGYTF. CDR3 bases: TGTGCCAGCTCGTCGCAGGGGACCTATGGCTACACCTTC.

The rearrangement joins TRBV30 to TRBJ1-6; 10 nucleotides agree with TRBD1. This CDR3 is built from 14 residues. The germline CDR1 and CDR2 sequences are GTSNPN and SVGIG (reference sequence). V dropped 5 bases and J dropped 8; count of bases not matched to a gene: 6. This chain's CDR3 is CAWDRGPVDSPLHF. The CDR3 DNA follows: TGTGCCTGGGACAGGGGGCCGGTGGATTCACCCCTCCACTTT.

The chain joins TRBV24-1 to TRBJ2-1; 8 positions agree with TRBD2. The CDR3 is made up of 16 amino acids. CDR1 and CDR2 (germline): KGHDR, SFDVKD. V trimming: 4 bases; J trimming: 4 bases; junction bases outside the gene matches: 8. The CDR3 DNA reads TGTGCCACCAGTGACCCAACTAGCGGAGTTTACAATGAGCAGTTCTTC. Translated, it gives CATSDPTSGVYNEQFF.

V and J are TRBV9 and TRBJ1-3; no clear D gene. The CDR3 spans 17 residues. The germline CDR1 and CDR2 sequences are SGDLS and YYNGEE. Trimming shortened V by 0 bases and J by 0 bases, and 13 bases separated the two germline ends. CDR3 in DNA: TGTGCCAGCAGCGTAGCTCCGAACAGCCGCTCTGGAAACACCATATATTTT. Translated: CASSVAPNSRSGNTIYF.

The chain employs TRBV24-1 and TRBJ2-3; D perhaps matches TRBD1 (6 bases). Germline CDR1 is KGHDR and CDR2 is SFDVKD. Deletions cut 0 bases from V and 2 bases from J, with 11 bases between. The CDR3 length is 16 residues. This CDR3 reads CATSDLQGLDTDTQYF. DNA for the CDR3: TGTGCCACCAGTGATTTGCAGGGGCTCGACACAGATACGCAGTATTTT.

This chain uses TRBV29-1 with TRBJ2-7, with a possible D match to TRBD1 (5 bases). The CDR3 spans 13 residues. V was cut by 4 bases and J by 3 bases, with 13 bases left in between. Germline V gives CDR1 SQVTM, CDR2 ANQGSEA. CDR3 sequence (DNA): TGCAGCGTTGCAGGGAACACCTACTACGAGCAGTACTTC. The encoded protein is CSVAGNTYYEQYF.

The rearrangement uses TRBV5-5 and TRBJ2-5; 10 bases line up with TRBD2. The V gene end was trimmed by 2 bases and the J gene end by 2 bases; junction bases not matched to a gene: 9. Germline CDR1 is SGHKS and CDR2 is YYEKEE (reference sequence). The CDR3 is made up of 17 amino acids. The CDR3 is CASSLGAGGGSQETQYF. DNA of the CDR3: TGTGCCAGCAGCTTAGGAGCGGGAGGGGGCTCGCAAGAGACCCAGTACTTC.

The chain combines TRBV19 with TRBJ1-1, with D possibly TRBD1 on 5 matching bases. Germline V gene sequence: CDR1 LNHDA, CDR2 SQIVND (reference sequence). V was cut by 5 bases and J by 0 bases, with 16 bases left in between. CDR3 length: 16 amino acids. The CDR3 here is CASSADPTVLNTEAFF. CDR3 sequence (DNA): TGTGCCAGTAGTGCAGACCCGACAGTGCTGAACACTGAAGCTTTCTTT.

The CDR3 bases are TGTGCCAGCAGCTTAGATCGGGCAGGGCGCGAGCAGTACTTC. It yields the protein CASSLDRAGREQYF. The chain has TRBV11-2 and TRBJ2-7, with a weak D call TRBD1 (5 bases). The CDR3 runs 14 residues. V was trimmed by 0 bases and J by 6 bases, leaving 12 bases between them. From germline, CDR1 is SGHAT and CDR2 FQNNGV.

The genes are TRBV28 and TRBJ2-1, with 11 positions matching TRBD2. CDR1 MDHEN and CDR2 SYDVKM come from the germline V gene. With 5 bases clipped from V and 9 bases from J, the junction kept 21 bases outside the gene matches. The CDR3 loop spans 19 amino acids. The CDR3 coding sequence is TGTGCCAGCAGTCCTTCGGGGTTTACCGGGACTAGCGGAGATGGTGAGCAGTTCTTC. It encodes CASSPSGFTGTSGDGEQFF.

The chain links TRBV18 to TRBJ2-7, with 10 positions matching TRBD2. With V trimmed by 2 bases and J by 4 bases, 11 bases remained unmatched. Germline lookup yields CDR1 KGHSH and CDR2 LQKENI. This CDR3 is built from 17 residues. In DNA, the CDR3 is TGTGCCAGCTCACCAACCCTCGCAGCGGGAGGGACGTACGAGCAGTACTTC. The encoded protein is CASSPTLAAGGTYEQYF.